One sample yielded the 18 T cell receptor beta chains listed below, sequenced in a study of T-cell reconstitution after alpha-beta-depleted transplantation in children. Unique molecular identifiers were incorporated during preparation of the TCRbeta library. TCRdb recomputed calls from the PCR reads with MiXCR, one row per CDR3 protein. The table has hundreds of thousands of distinct CDR3 sequences, 20% to 25% seen once. The source was PBMCs, mostly from graft donor cells, collected 360 days after TCRalphabeta/CD19-depleted stem cell transplant. These receptors came from a boy younger than two who had a stem cell transplant for acute myeloid leukemia, so the T cells may come from the graft donor.

This clonotype showed up many times. The gene calls are TRBV7-9 and TRBJ2-1, with TRBD1 as a possible D gene (7 bases). V dropped 4 bases and J dropped 3 bases, with 13 bases sitting between them. The germline gives CDR1 SEHNR, CDR2 FQNEAQ (reference sequence). There are 15 residues in the CDR3. CDR3 region: CASSSNRGGYNEQFF. The CDR3 bases are TGTGCCAGCAGCTCGAACAGGGGAGGCTACAATGAGCAGTTCTTC.

The chain carries TRBV5-1 and TRBJ2-3; perhaps D is TRBD1 or TRBD2 (6 bases each). Germline CDR1 SGHRS, CDR2 YFSETQ. The CDR3 sequence is 11 residues long. V was pared by 3 bases and J by 14 bases, with 13 bases between. This chain's CDR3 is CASSWRDKAYF. The CDR3 DNA sequence: TGCGCCAGCAGCTGGAGGGACAAAGCGTATTTT.

The chain joins TRBV4-3 to TRBJ1-5; tentative D call: TRBD1 (5 bases). The CDR3 is 16 residues long. The germline V and J ends were trimmed by 0 bases and 4 bases, with 13 bases remaining between them. Germline CDR1 and CDR2: LGHNA and YSLEER. The CDR3 DNA reads TGCGCCAGCAGCCAAGATAGGGTTGGGGGAAATCAGCCCCAGCATTTT. This codes for CASSQDRVGGNQPQHF.

The rearrangement uses TRBV6-5 and TRBJ1-4; D remains unclear. Trimming removed 2 bases at V and 3 bases at J, with 7 bases between. CDR1 is MNHEY and CDR2 is SVGAGI in the germline V gene. The CDR3 runs 14 residues. The CDR3 reads CASSYRAANEKLFF. The CDR3 bases are TGTGCCAGCAGTTACAGGGCAGCTAATGAAAAACTGTTTTTT.

This clonotype was observed a single time. The V gene is TRBV6-5, the J gene TRBJ2-7; D is possibly TRBD2 (7 bases). This CDR3 has 14 amino acids. The germline V gene has CDR1 MNHEY and CDR2 SVGAGI. With 4 bases removed from V and 4 bases from J, the gap between germline ends came to 14 bases. CDR3 in amino acids: CASSSLGRGYEQYF. CDR3 nucleotides: TGTGCCAGCAGTTCACTGGGGAGGGGGTACGAGCAGTACTTC.

This clonotype has a count of ten or more. The chain links TRBV25-1 to TRBJ1-2; D call uncertain. V was clipped by 3 bases and J by 4 bases, with 6 bases between them. The V gene's germline CDR1 is MGHDK and CDR2 SYGVNS. There are 12 residues in the CDR3. CDR3 sequence: CASSEAGYGYTF. In DNA, the CDR3 is TGTGCCAGCAGTGAGGCAGGCTATGGCTACACCTTC.

This clonotype was recorded a few times. CDR3 sequence (DNA): TGTGCCAGCAGGGGGACTCTTGGACGCACAGATACGCAGTATTTT. Amino acid sequence: CASRGTLGRTDTQYF. The chain couples TRBV2 to TRBJ2-3, with D maybe TRBD2 (6 bases). The CDR3 is made up of 15 amino acids. The V end lost 6 bases, the J end lost 1 base, and 14 bases lay between the germline ends. Germline V gene sequence: CDR1 SNHLY, CDR2 FYNNEI.

This clonotype was detected a few times. This chain connects TRBV2 to TRBJ2-1; D assignment may be TRBD1 or TRBD2 (5 bases each). The V end lost 4 bases, the J end lost 6 bases, and 13 bases lay between the germline ends. The CDR3 loop spans 14 amino acids. Germline V gives CDR1 SNHLY, CDR2 FYNNEI. This CDR3 reads CASSARGGINEQFF. In DNA form, the CDR3 reads TGTGCCAGCAGTGCGCGTGGGGGAATCAATGAGCAGTTCTTC. The full variable domain, its missing parts supplied by reference TRBV2 and TRBJ2-1, is EPEVTQTPSHQVTQMGQEVILRCVPISNHLYFYWYRQILGQKVEFLVSFYNNEISEKSEIFDDQFSVERPDGSNFTLKIRSTKLEDSAMYFCASSARGGINEQFFGPGTRLTVL.

The sample holds a few counts of this clonotype. The chain couples TRBV7-9 to TRBJ2-2, with TRBD1 matching 7 bases. The CDR3 sequence is 14 residues long. The V gene end was trimmed by 8 bases and the J gene end by 2 bases; junction bases not matched to a gene: 5. Looked up from germline, CDR1 is SEHNR and CDR2 is FQNEAQ (reference sequence). CDR3 sequence reads: CASGDSSNTGELFF. As DNA, the CDR3 is TGTGCCAGCGGGGACAGCTCTAACACCGGGGAGCTGTTTTTT.

The V gene is TRBV3-1, the J gene TRBJ2-7, with a weak D call TRBD1 (5 bases). Germline V lookup: CDR1 LGHDT, CDR2 YNNKEL (reference sequence). Trimming removed 4 bases at V and 0 bases at J, with 16 bases between. The CDR3 runs 16 residues. The DNA of the CDR3 is TGTGCCAGCAGCCCCCAGGGTAGGAAGAGCTCCTACGAGCAGTACTTC. This codes for CASSPQGRKSSYEQYF.

The sample holds many counts of this clonotype. This chain connects TRBV24-1 to TRBJ1-1, with D unclear. The CDR3 spans 13 residues. Germline CDR1 KGHDR, CDR2 SFDVKD. V was shortened by 5 bases and J by 0 bases, with 6 bases between the two germline ends. The CDR3 DNA sequence: TGTGCCACCAGTGCGTCGATGAACACTGAAGCTTTCTTT. This encodes CATSASMNTEAFF.

V is TRBV7-9 and J is TRBJ2-3, with D uncertain. CDR1 and CDR2 (germline): SEHNR, FQNEAQ (reference sequence). V was shortened by 5 bases and J by 2 bases, with 14 bases between the two germline ends. This CDR3 has 15 residues. In nucleotides, the CDR3 is TGTGCCAGCAGCCACATATCGACTGCCACAGATACGCAGTATTTT. Residues: CASSHISTATDTQYF.

The chain carries TRBV20-1 and TRBJ2-5; D remains ambiguous. This CDR3 has 15 amino acids. Germline V gives CDR1 DFQATT, CDR2 SNEGSKA (reference sequence). The germline V and J ends were trimmed by 6 bases and 5 bases, with 22 bases remaining between them. The CDR3 reads CSARTGDIPWETQYF. The CDR3 nucleotides are TGCAGTGCCAGGACGGGTGACATCCCTTGGGAGACCCAGTACTTC.

This clonotype was counted ten times or more. This chain connects TRBV20-1 to TRBJ2-5, with D possibly being TRBD1 (5 bases). Trimming left V 4 bases short and J 5 bases short, with 20 bases between. This CDR3 has 15 residues. Germline CDR1 is DFQATT and CDR2 is SNEGSKA (reference sequence). This CDR3 reads CSAMRPQGFEETQYF. CDR3 coding DNA: TGCAGTGCTATGCGCCCCCAGGGATTCGAGGAGACCCAGTACTTC.

V and J are TRBV19 and TRBJ1-1, with 7 bases that match TRBD1. Germline V CDR1 and CDR2: LNHDA, SQIVND (reference sequence). V lost 6 bases and J lost 11; bases outside the gene matches: 15. This CDR3 contains 14 residues. CDR3: CASSTRQGQLWAFF. CDR3 nucleotide sequence: TGTGCCAGTAGCACCCGACAGGGACAATTGTGGGCTTTCTTT.

The CDR3 spells CASSQGGSPTQYF. The DNA for the CDR3 is TGCGCCAGCAGCCAAGGCGGTAGCCCGACGCAGTATTTT. J is TRBJ2-3 and V is TRBV4-3; unclear D gene. Germline V lookup: CDR1 LGHNA, CDR2 YSLEER. V lost 1 base, J lost 9 bases, and 11 bases lay in between. There are 13 residues in the CDR3.

The V call is TRBV11-3, the J call TRBJ2-2, with unresolved D. This CDR3 has 12 amino acids. Trimming removed 7 bases from V and 7 bases from J, with 10 bases in between. CDR1 and CDR2 from the germline V gene are SGHNT and YENEEA. The CDR3 sequence: CASIRGGGELFF. DNA for the CDR3: TGTGCCAGCATCCGCGGCGGCGGGGAGCTGTTTTTT.

The chain employs TRBV7-6 and TRBJ1-4; TRBD1 might be the D (6 bases). The germline CDR1 and CDR2 sequences are SGHVS and FNYEAQ. Trimming cost V 5 bases and J 7 bases, with 17 bases left between them. The CDR3 covers 15 residues. The CDR3 DNA is TGTGCCAGCAGCCCCCCAGGGGTGAGCGGTGAAAAACTGTTTTTT. This translates into CASSPPGVSGEKLFF.